What follows is one T cell receptor beta chain and its context. Measured with immunoSEQ multiplex PCR; TCRdb has only the in-frame clones, and not every one. The data contain under 55,000 clones, roughly 84% of them singletons. The CDR3 extends over 13 amino acids. Germline V gene sequence: CDR1 SGHNT, CDR2 YYREEE (reference sequence). Between the trimmed V and J ends, which lost 4 bases and 5 bases, there was a span of 13 bases. This entry is derived from a study of T cell clones after liver transplantation. Study background: Post-transplant blood was tracked for graft-donor-reactive T cell clones identified in a pre-transplant mixed lymphocyte reaction. As an antigen-independent comparator, third-party-reactive TCRbeta sequences came from pre-transplant mixed lymphocyte reactions.

The sequences come from CD4+ T cells from blood, collected 24 months after liver transplant. This chain connects TRBV5-4 to TRBJ2-7; the D is unclear. The receptor was derived from a human patient who received a liver transplant. Some T cells may be the graft donor's. This CDR3 reads CASSPPSQDEQYF. CDR3 nucleotides: TGTGCCAGCAGCCCCCCCTCCCAAGACGAGCAGTACTTC.